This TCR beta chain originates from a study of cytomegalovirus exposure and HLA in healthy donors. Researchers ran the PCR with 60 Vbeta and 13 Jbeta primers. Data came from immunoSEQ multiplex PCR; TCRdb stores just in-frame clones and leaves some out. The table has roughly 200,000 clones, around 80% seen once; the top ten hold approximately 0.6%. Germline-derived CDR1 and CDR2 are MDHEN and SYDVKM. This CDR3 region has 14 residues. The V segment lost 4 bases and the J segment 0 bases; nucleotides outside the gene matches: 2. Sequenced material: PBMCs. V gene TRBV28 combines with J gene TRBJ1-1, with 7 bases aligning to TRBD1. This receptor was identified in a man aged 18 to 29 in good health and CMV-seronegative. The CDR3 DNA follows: TGTGCCAGCAGTTCTGGGACAGTGAACACTGAAGCTTTCTTT. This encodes CASSSGTVNTEAFF.